The 21 T cell receptor beta chains listed next were all sequenced from one sample in a study of blood T cell repertoires in COVID-19. Generated by immunoSEQ multiplex PCR, the TCRdb table keeps only in-frame clones and is missing some. The sample contains roughly 200,000 clones, 86% of which appear only once. Sequencing was performed on PBMCs or T cells enriched from blood (not recorded which). The receptors come from a woman aged 25-40 years who had been exposed to COVID-19.

This chain joins TRBV19 and TRBJ1-6, with D uncertain. CDR3 length: 15 amino acids. V dropped 1 base and J dropped 9 bases, with 13 bases sitting between them. The V gene's germline CDR1 is LNHDA and CDR2 SQIVND (reference sequence). In nucleotides, the CDR3 is TGTGCCAGTAGTATAGCCGGAGAAATGGTTTCACCCCTCCACTTT. Translation gives CASSIAGEMVSPLHF. The full variable domain, rest sourced from reference TRBV19 and TRBJ1-6, is DGGITQSPKYLFRKEGQNVTLSCEQNLNHDAMYWYRQDPGQGLRLIYYSQIVNDFQKGDIAEGYSVSREKKESFPLTVTSAQKNPTAFYLCASSIAGEMVSPLHFGNGTRLTVT.

The chain recombines TRBV12-3 or TRBV12-4 with TRBJ1-2; D remains ambiguous. Trimming stripped 1 base from V and 4 bases from J, with 7 bases between. The CDR3 totals 13 residues. The CDR3 reads CASSLGGGYGYTF. The CDR3 nucleotides are TGTGCCAGCAGTTTAGGGGGAGGCTATGGCTACACCTTC.

The V and J genes are TRBV5-6 and TRBJ2-7, with 8 bases that match TRBD1. The germline CDR1 and CDR2 sequences are SGHDT and YYEEEE. This CDR3 comprises 14 residues. V gave up 4 bases and J gave up 0 bases; unmatched junction bases: 3. CDR3 nucleotides: TGTGCCAGCAGCCGGGACAGGACCTCCTACGAGCAGTACTTC. Translating it yields CASSRDRTSYEQYF.

The chain has TRBV10-3 and TRBJ1-2, with TRBD1 matching over 9 bases. Germline V gives CDR1 ENHRY, CDR2 SYGVKD. Unmatched junction bases numbered 2, after V lost 4 bases and J lost 2 bases. This CDR3 is 14 amino acids long. The CDR3 spells CAISGDRENYGYTF. CDR3 nucleotides: TGTGCCATCAGTGGGGACAGGGAGAACTATGGCTACACCTTC.

V is TRBV7-8 and J is TRBJ1-4, with 7 bases aligning to TRBD1. This CDR3 comprises 15 residues. Germline loops: CDR1 SGHVS, CDR2 FQNEAQ. V lost 3 bases and J lost 4; bases outside the gene matches: 5. CDR3 loop: CASSFVAGGNEKLFF. The CDR3 bases are TGTGCCAGCAGCTTTGTAGCAGGGGGTAATGAAAAACTGTTTTTT.

The V gene is TRBV3-1 (or the pseudogene TRBV3-2), the J gene TRBJ1-4, with TRBD1 matching 10 bases. This CDR3 spans 12 amino acids. CDR1 is LGHDT, CDR2 YNNKEL, per germline (reference sequence). V dropped 5 bases and J dropped 11; count of bases not matched to a gene: 2. This chain's CDR3 is CASSDRGRKLFF. CDR3 bases: TGTGCCAGCAGCGACAGGGGGCGCAAACTGTTTTTT.

The chain uses TRBV5-5 and TRBJ1-5; TRBD1 aligns across 8 bases. With V trimmed by 2 bases and J by 5 bases, 6 bases remained unmatched. This CDR3 spans 15 amino acids. CDR1 SGHKS and CDR2 YYEKEE come from the germline V gene (reference sequence). This CDR3 reads CASSFQGALDQPQHF. The CDR3 region has the DNA TGTGCCAGCAGCTTTCAGGGGGCCCTGGATCAGCCCCAGCATTTT.

The chain has TRBV5-4 and TRBJ1-2, with 8 bases that match TRBD1. This CDR3 has 15 amino acids. CDR1 is SGHNT and CDR2 is YYREEE in the germline V gene (reference sequence). The J segment lost 5 bases and the V segment lost 2 bases, leaving 8 bases of the junction unmatched. CDR3 bases: TGTGCCAGCAGCTTCCCCGGACAGGGATTATATGGCTACACCTTC. Protein sequence: CASSFPGQGLYGYTF.

The rearrangement uses TRBV19 and TRBJ1-1; 7 bases line up with TRBD1. CDR1 is LNHDA and CDR2 is SQIVND in the germline V gene (reference sequence). CDR3 length equals 15 residues. Trimming removed 4 bases from V and 3 bases from J; junction bases left unmatched: 8. Here the CDR3 DNA reads TGTGCCAGTAGTAAGCCGACAGGGCAATACACTGAAGCTTTCTTT. Translation gives CASSKPTGQYTEAFF.

The chain employs TRBV7-8 and TRBJ1-6; D is ambiguous. Trimming left V 5 bases short and J 7 bases short, with 18 bases between. CDR1 and CDR2 from the germline V gene are SGHVS and FQNEAQ. The length of the CDR3 is 16 residues. The CDR3 nucleotides read TGTGCCAGCAGCCAACAAGCAGCCAGGAGGAATTCACCCCTCCACTTT. This encodes CASSQQAARRNSPLHF. The entire variable domain, with the rest obtained from reference TRBV7-8 and TRBJ1-6, is as follows: GAGVSQSPRYKVAKRGQDVALRCDPISGHVSLFWYQQALGQGPEFLTYFQNEAQLDKSGLPSDRFFAERPEGSVSTLKIQRTQQEDSAVYLCASSQQAARRNSPLHFGNGTRLTVT.

The chain is built from TRBV10-1 and TRBJ1-2; 8 bases fit TRBD1. In germline, CDR1 is WNHNN, CDR2 SYGVQD (reference sequence). Trimming at V came to 6 bases and at J to 5 bases, leaving 5 bases not matched to a gene. There are 13 residues in the CDR3. The CDR3 coding sequence is TGCGCCAGCAGCTCCGGACAGGGTTATGGCTACACCTTC. This translates into CASSSGQGYGYTF.

V usage is TRBV5-1 and J usage is TRBJ1-1, with a possible D match to TRBD1 (6 bases). Germline CDR1 is SGHRS and CDR2 is YFSETQ. Trimming took off 4 bases at V and 0 bases at J, with 10 bases between the two ends. The CDR3 totals 14 residues. CDR3 residues: CASSSRDMNTEAFF. In nucleotides, the CDR3 is TGCGCCAGCAGCAGCAGGGACATGAACACTGAAGCTTTCTTT.

The V gene is TRBV13, the J gene TRBJ1-1; no firm D call. The V gene's germline CDR1 is PRHDT and CDR2 FYEKMQ (reference sequence). The V gene lost 5 bases and the J gene lost 0 bases, with 7 bases spanning the gap. This CDR3 is 13 amino acids long. The chain's CDR3 is CASSGQLNTEAFF. DNA for the CDR3: TGTGCCAGCAGCGGGCAGTTGAACACTGAAGCTTTCTTT.

The chain links TRBV5-1 to TRBJ1-2; a possible D gene is TRBD1 (5 bases). The CDR3 covers 15 residues. Trimming shortened V by 0 bases and J by 9 bases, and 18 bases separated the two germline ends. Per germline, CDR1 SGHRS and CDR2 YFSETQ. The CDR3 DNA reads TGCGCCAGCAGCTTGGCCATCGGGCAGGGAGGCAGCTACACCTTC. Translating gives CASSLAIGQGGSYTF.

This chain connects TRBV9 to TRBJ2-1, with TRBD1 matching 9 bases. V lost 3 bases, J lost 5 bases, and 0 bases stayed unmatched. Germline values: CDR1 SGDLS, CDR2 YYNGEE. This CDR3 spans 13 amino acids. For the CDR3, the DNA is TGTGCCAGCAGCGGGACAGGGGACAATGAGCAGTTCTTC. Encoded protein: CASSGTGDNEQFF.

This chain joins TRBV9 and TRBJ2-1; TRBD2 matches at 8 bases. The germline gives CDR1 SGDLS, CDR2 YYNGEE. This CDR3 comprises 15 residues. The junction had 3 bases not matched to a gene; V was cut back by 3 bases and J by 1 base. The CDR3 nucleotides are TGTGCCAGCAGCGCCCTAGCGGGTTCCTACAATGAGCAGTTCTTC. It specifies CASSALAGSYNEQFF.

This clone was recorded once. This rearrangement joins TRBV5-1 to TRBJ1-6, with D possibly TRBD1 on 6 matching bases. Per the germline V gene, CDR1 is SGHRS and CDR2 is YFSETQ. CDR3 length: 15 residues. V dropped 2 bases and J dropped 4 bases, with 10 bases sitting between them. CDR3 sequence: CASSFGQSYNSPLHF. As DNA, the CDR3 is TGCGCCAGCAGCTTCGGACAGAGTTATAATTCACCCCTCCACTTT.

The rearrangement joins TRBV6-5 to TRBJ2-2; D might be TRBD1 (6 bases). CDR1 and CDR2 (germline): MNHEY, SVGAGI. CDR3 size: 15 residues. The germline V and J ends were trimmed by 6 bases and 4 bases, with 15 bases remaining between them. CDR3 amino acids: CASSTTGLGTGELFF. The CDR3 DNA reads TGTGCCAGCAGCACGACAGGTCTTGGCACCGGGGAGCTGTTTTTT.

This clone was picked up a small number of times. The chain uses TRBV28 and TRBJ1-4; D call uncertain. The ends were cut back, 3 bases at V and 4 bases at J, with 21 bases in the middle. The CDR3 runs 18 residues. From germline, CDR1 is MDHEN and CDR2 SYDVKM. The CDR3 region is CASSFLLSAVADNEKLFF. Written as DNA, the CDR3 is TGTGCCAGCAGTTTTCTTCTCTCGGCCGTGGCGGATAATGAAAAACTGTTTTTT.

The chain has TRBV5-1 and TRBJ2-3, with 9 bases fitting TRBD1. The CDR3 runs to 14 residues. Trimming removed 2 bases from V and 6 bases from J; junction bases left unmatched: 4. Germline CDR1 is SGHRS and CDR2 is YFSETQ. The CDR3 DNA follows: TGCGCCAGCAGCTTACAGGGGGCTGGGGATACGCAGTATTTT. It is translated as CASSLQGAGDTQYF. The variable domain in full, completed from reference TRBV5-1 and TRBJ2-3, reads KAGVTQTPRYLIKTRGQQVTLSCSPISGHRSVSWYQQTPGQGLQFLFEYFSETQRNKGNFPGRFSGRQFSNSRSEMNVSTLELGDSALYLCASSLQGAGDTQYFGPGTRLTVL.

This clone was recorded only once. The V gene is TRBV12-3 or TRBV12-4, the J gene TRBJ2-1; the D is unclear. This CDR3 has 11 amino acids. Trimming took 8 bases from V and 7 from J, leaving 9 bases between them. The CDR3 DNA sequence: TGTGCCAGCGAGTTTGAGAATGAGCAGTTCTTC. This sequence encodes CASEFENEQFF.